The sequence of this TCR beta chain was determined in a study of early T cells in non-severe SARS-CoV-2 infection. Study details: Unsorted whole-blood RNA was sequenced in bulk, leaving chains unpaired.

Study-wide results and caveats: Private and CD4 specificities were missed by VDJdb matching, which favored anti-spike CD8 responses.

Each cDNA molecule carried a unique molecular identifier. TCRdb reanalysed the 5' RACE reads using MiXCR and keeps one entry per CDR3 protein. The table shows approximately 52,000 distinct CDR3 sequences, with approximately 15% occurring only once. With respect to this clonotype: Its antigen is unknown.

Between the trimmed V and J ends, which lost 6 bases and 3 bases, there was a span of 16 bases. Germline CDR1 is KGHSH and CDR2 is LQKENI. CDR3 length: 15 residues. This specimen consisted of whole blood, obtained at baseline. The clonotype originates from an adult who was a healthcare worker with PCR-confirmed SARS-CoV-2 infection or an uninfected control (not recorded which). This chain connects TRBV18 to TRBJ2-3; maybe TRBD2 (5 bases). DNA of the CDR3: TGTGCCAGCTCCCGAGGGATCAGTGGGACAGATACGCAGTATTTT. Its protein is CASSRGISGTDTQYF.